The TCR beta chain under discussion was sequenced for a study of T-cell reconstitution after alpha-beta-depleted transplantation in children. Study-wide results and limits: Several hundred graft clones that had expanded were reportedly the source of alpha-beta T cells about two months after transplant. In some patients, recipient T cells and intrathymic progenitors surviving conditioning explained high day-60 diversity. The main origin of T-cell counts and diversity one year after transplant was newly produced T cells.

The CDR3 has 14 residues. CDR1 is SQVTM and CDR2 is ANQGSEA in the germline V gene. V lost 5 bases, J lost 0 bases, and 6 bases stayed unmatched. By frequency in the sample, this clonotype is medium-sized (0.01 to 0.1%). The antigen is undetermined. The authors prepared the TCRbeta library with unique molecular identifiers. One entry per CDR3 protein, called by TCRdb with MiXCR from the PCR reads. The top ten clones hold approximately 23% of a sample with 110,000 or so distinct CDR3 sequences, roughly 6.1% of them seen once. This chain joins TRBV29-1 and TRBJ2-7; 8 bases agree with TRBD2. This TCR came from a male patient aged 2 to 9 who had a stem cell transplant for acute lymphoblastic leukemia, so the T cells may come from the graft donor. The sequences come from PBMCs, mostly from graft donor cells, collected 360 days after TCRalphabeta/CD19-depleted stem cell transplant. CDR3 sequence: CSVTGLDSSYEQYF. CDR3 DNA sequence: TGCAGCGTTACGGGACTAGACAGCTCCTACGAGCAGTACTTC.